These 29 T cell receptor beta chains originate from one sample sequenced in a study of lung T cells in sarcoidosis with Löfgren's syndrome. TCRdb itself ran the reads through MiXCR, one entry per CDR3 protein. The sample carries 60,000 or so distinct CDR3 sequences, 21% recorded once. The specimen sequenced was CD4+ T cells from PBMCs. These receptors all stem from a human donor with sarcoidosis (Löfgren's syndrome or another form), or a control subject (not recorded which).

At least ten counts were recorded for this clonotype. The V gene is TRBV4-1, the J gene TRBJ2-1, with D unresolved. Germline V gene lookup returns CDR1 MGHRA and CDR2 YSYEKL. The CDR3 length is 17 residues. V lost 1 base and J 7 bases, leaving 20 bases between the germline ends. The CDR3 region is CASSQGRLGSGENEQFF. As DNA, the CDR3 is TGCGCCAGCAGCCAAGGCCGTCTCGGTAGTGGCGAGAATGAGCAGTTCTTC.

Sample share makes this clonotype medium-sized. Here the CDR3 DNA reads TGTGCCAGCAGTTTCGGGACAGGGCACAATCAGCCCCAGCATTTT. Its protein is CASSFGTGHNQPQHF. The chain recombines TRBV6-1 with TRBJ1-5; 9 bases are a match to TRBD1. This CDR3 contains 15 residues. V lost 5 bases to trimming and J lost 3 bases; unmatched junction nucleotides: 5. Germline values: CDR1 MNHNS, CDR2 SASEGT.

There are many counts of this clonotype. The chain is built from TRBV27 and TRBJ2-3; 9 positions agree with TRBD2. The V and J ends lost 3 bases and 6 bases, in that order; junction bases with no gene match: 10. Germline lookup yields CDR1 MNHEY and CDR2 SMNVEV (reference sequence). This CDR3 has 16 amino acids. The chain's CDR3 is CASSFGLAGRPDTQYF. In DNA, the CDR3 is TGTGCCAGCAGTTTCGGCCTAGCGGGACGTCCGGATACGCAGTATTTT.

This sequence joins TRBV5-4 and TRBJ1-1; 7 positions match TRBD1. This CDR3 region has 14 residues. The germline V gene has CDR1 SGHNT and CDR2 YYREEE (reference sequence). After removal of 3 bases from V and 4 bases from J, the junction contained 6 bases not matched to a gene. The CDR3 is CASSSGTVRTEAFF. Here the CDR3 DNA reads TGTGCCAGCAGCTCTGGGACAGTTCGCACTGAAGCTTTCTTT. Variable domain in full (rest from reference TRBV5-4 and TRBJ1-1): ETGVTQSPTHLIKTRGQQVTLRCSSQSGHNTVSWYQQALGQGPQFIFQYYREEENGRGNFPPRFSGLQFPNYSSELNVNALELDDSALYLCASSSGTVRTEAFFGQGTRLTVV.

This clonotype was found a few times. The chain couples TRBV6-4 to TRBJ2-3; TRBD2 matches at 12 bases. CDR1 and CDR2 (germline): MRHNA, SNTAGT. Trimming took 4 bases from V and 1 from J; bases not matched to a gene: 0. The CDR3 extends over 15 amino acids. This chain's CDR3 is CASSGTSGGTDTQYF. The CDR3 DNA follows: TGTGCCAGCAGTGGGACTAGCGGGGGCACAGATACGCAGTATTTT.

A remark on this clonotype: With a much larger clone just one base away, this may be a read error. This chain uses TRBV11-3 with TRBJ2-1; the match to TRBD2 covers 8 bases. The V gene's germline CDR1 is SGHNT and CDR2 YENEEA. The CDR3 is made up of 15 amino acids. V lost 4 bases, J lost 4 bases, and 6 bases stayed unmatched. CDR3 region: CASSSTSETYNEQFF. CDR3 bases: TGTGCCAGCAGCTCGACTAGCGAAACATACAATGAGCAGTTCTTC.

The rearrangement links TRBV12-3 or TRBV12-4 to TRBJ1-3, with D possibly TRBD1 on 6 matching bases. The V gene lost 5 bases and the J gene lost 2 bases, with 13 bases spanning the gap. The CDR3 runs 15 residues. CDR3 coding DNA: TGTGCCAGCAGTCAAGACAGGAATCCTGGAAACACCATATATTTT. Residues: CASSQDRNPGNTIYF.

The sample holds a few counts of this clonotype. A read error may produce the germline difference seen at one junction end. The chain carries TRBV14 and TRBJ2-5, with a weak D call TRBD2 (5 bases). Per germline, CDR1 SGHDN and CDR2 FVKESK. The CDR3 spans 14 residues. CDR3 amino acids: CASSRFRGQEAQYF. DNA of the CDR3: TGTGCCAGCAGCCGATTCAGAGGGCAAGAGGCCCAGTACTTC.

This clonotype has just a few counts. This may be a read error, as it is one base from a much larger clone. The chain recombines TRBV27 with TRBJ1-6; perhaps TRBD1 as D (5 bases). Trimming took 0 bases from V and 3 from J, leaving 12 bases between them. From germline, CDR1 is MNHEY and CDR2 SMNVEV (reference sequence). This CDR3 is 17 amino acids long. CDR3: CASSLSQGACYNSPLHF. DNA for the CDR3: TGTGCCAGCAGTTTATCTCAGGGAGCCTGCTATAATTCACCCCTCCACTTT.

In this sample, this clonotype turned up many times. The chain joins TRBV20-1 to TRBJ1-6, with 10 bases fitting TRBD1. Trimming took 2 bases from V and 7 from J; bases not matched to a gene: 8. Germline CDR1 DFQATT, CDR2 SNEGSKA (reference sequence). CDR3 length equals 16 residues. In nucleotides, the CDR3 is TGCAGTGCTAGACCGACAGGGGGCGCGTACAATTCACCCCTCCACTTT. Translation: CSARPTGGAYNSPLHF.

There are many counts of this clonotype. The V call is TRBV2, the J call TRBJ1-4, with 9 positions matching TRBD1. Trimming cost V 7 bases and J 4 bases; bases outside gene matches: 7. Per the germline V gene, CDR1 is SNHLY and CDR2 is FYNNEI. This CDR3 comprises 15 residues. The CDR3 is CASTAQGAGNEKLFF. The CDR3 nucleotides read TGTGCCAGCACTGCACAGGGGGCGGGTAATGAAAAACTGTTTTTT.

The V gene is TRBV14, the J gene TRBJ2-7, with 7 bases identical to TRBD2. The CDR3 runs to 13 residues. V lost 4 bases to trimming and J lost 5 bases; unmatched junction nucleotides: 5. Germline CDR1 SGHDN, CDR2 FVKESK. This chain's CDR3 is CASSRGLDHEQYV. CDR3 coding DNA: TGTGCCAGCAGCCGCGGACTAGATCACGAGCAGTACGTC.

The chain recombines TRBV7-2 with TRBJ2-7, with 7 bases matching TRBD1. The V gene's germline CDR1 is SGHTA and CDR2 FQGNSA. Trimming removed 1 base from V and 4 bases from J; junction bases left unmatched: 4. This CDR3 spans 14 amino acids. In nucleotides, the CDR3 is TGTGCCAGCAGCTTAGGACAGGGCGCATACGAGCAGTACTTC. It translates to CASSLGQGAYEQYF.

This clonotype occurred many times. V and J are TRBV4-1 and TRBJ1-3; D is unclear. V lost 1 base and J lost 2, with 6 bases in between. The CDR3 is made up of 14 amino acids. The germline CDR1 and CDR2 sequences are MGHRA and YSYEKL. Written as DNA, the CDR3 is TGCGCCAGCAGCCAAGGAAGGGCTGGAAACACCATATATTTT. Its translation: CASSQGRAGNTIYF.

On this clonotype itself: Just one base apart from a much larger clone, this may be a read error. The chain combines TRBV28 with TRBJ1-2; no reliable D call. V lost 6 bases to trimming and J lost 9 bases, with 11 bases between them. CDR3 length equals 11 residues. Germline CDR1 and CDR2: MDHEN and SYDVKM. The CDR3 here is CASSSPYSYTF. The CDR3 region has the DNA TGTGCCAGCAGCTCACCTTATAGCTACACCTTC.

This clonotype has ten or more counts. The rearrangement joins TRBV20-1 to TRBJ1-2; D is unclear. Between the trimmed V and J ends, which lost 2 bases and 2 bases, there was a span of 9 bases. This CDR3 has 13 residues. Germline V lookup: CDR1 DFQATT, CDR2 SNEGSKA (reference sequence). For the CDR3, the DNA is TGCAGTGCTAGAAATTCCGTGAACTATGGCTACACCTTC. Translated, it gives CSARNSVNYGYTF.

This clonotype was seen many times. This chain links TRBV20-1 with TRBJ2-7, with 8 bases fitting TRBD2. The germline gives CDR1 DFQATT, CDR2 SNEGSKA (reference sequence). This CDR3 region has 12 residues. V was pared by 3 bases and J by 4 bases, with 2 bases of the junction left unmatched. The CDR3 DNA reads TGCAGTGCTAGCGGGGGGGCTTACGAGCAGTACGTC. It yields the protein CSASGGAYEQYV.

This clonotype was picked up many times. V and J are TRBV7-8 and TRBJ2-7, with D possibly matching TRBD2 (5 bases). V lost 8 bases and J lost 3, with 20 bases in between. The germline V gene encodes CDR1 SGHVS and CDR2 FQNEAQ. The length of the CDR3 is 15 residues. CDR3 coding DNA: TGTGCCAGCTTACACGGAAAGAGGAGGTACTACGAGCAGTACGTC. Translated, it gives CASLHGKRRYYEQYV.

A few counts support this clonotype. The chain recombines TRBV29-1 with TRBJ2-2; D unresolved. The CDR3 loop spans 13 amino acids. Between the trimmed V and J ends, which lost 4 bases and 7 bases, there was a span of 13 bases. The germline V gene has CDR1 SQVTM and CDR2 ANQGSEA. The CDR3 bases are TGCAGCGTTGGACACAAAAGCAACGGGGAGCTGTTTTTT. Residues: CSVGHKSNGELFF.

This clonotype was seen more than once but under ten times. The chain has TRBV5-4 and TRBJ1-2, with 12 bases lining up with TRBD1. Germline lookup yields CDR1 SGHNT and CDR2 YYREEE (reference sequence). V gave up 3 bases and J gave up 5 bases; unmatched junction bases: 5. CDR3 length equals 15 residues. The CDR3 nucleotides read TGTGCCAGCAGCTACGGGACAGGGGGCATGTATGGCTACACCTTC. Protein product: CASSYGTGGMYGYTF. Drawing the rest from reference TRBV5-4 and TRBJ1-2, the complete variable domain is ETGVTQSPTHLIKTRGQQVTLRCSSQSGHNTVSWYQQALGQGPQFIFQYYREEENGRGNFPPRFSGLQFPNYSSELNVNALELDDSALYLCASSYGTGGMYGYTFGSGTRLTVV.

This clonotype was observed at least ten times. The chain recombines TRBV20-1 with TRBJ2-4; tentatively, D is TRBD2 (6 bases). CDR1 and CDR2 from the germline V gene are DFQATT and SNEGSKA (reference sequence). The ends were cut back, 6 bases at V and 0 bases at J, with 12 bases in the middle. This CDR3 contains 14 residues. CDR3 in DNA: TGCAGTGCCTTCGGGGGTGCAGCCAAAAACATTCAGTACTTC. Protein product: CSAFGGAAKNIQYF.

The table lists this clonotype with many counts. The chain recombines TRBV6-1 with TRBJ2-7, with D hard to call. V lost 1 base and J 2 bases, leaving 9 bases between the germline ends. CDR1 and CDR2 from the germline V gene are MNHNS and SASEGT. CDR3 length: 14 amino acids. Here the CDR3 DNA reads TGTGCCAGCAGTGAAGTGGTTTGGGCCTACGAGCAGTACGTC. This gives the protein CASSEVVWAYEQYV.

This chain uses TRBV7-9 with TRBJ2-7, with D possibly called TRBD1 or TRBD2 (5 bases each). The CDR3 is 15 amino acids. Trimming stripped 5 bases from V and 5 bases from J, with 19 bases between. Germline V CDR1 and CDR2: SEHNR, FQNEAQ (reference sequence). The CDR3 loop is CASSPRRDVPHEQYF. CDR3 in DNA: TGTGCCAGCAGCCCCCGAAGGGACGTGCCTCACGAGCAGTACTTC.

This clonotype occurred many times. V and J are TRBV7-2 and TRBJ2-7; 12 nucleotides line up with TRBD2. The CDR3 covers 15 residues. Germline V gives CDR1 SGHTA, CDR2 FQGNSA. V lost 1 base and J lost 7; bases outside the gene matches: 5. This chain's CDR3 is CASSLGASGRGEQYF. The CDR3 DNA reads TGTGCCAGCAGCTTAGGGGCTAGCGGGAGGGGGGAGCAGTACTTC.

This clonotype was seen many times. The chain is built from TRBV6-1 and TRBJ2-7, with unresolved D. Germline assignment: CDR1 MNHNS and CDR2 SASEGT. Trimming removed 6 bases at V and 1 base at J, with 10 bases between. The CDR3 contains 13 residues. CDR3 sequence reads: CASSYSGSYEQYV. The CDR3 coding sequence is TGTGCCAGCAGCTACAGTGGTTCCTACGAGCAGTACGTC.

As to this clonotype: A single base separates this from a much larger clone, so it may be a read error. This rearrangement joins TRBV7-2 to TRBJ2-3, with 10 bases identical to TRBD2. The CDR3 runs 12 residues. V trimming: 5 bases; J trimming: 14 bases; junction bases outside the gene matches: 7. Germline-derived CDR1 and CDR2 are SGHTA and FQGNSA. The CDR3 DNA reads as TGTGCCAGCAGCCTCGGACTAGCGGTGTCGTATTTT. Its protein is CASSLGLAVSYF.

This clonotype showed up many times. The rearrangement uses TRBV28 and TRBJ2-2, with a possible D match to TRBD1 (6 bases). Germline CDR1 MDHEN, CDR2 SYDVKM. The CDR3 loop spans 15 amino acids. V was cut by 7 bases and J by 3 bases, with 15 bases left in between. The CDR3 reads CASKGTPQYTGELFF. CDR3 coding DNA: TGTGCCAGCAAAGGGACACCTCAATACACCGGGGAGCTGTTTTTT.

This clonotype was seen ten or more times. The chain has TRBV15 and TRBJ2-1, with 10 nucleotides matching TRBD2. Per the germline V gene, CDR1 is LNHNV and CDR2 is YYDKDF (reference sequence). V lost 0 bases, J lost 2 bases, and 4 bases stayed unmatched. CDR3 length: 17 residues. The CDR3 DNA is TGTGCCACCAGCAGAGAACTAGCGGGAAAGACCTACAATGAGCAGTTCTTC. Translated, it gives CATSRELAGKTYNEQFF.

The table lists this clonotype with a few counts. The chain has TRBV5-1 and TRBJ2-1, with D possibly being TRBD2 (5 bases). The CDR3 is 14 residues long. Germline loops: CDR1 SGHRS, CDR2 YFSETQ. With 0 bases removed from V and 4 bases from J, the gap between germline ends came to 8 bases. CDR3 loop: CASSLGGIYNEQFF. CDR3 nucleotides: TGCGCCAGCAGCTTGGGAGGGATATACAATGAGCAGTTCTTC.